The 24 T cell receptor beta chains below were found in one sample sequenced in a study of blood T cell repertoires in COVID-19. The repertoire was sequenced with immunoSEQ multiplex PCR; TCRdb's copy has only in-frame clones and lacks some. The sample lists 100,000 to 120,000 clones; about 80% were seen once. Specimen: peripheral blood. The receptor set was obtained from a woman between 65 and 79 years old with acute or convalescent COVID-19.

Concerning this clone: The junction shows a germline mismatch at one end, possibly a read error. J is TRBJ1-5 and V is TRBV6-6; 8 positions match TRBD1. The CDR3 runs to 15 residues. From germline, CDR1 is MNHNY and CDR2 SVGAGI (reference sequence). The CDR3 DNA sequence: TGTGCCAGCAGCTACTCGGACAGGGACAATCAGCCCCAGCATTTT. Its translation is CASSYSDRDNQPQHF.

This rearrangement joins TRBV7-8 to TRBJ1-5; D uncertain. Trimming cost V 6 bases and J 4 bases, with 13 bases left between them. This CDR3 contains 14 residues. Germline V gene data show CDR1 as SGHVS and CDR2 as FQNEAQ. The CDR3 nucleotides read TGTGCCAGCAGACTAAGGAAAGGTAATCAGCCCCAGCATTTT. This translates into CASRLRKGNQPQHF.

The rearrangement joins TRBV30 to TRBJ2-6; no firm D call. This CDR3 region has 16 residues. V lost 0 bases and J lost 4, with 13 bases in between. CDR1 and CDR2 from the germline V gene are GTSNPN and SVGIG (reference sequence). CDR3 amino acids: CAWSVGRSLGANVLTF. In DNA form, the CDR3 reads TGTGCCTGGAGTGTTGGGCGATCCCTGGGGGCCAACGTCCTGACTTTC.

This clone was picked up one time. The chain employs TRBV7-9 and TRBJ2-5, with 11 bases lining up with TRBD2. The CDR3 loop spans 14 amino acids. Germline-derived CDR1 and CDR2 are SEHNR and FQNEAQ (reference sequence). Trimming removed 4 bases from V and 5 bases from J; junction bases left unmatched: 3. CDR3 sequence reads: CASSSRTSGETQYF. The CDR3 bases are TGTGCCAGCAGCTCCCGGACTAGCGGGGAGACCCAGTACTTC.

The chain employs TRBV3-1 (or the pseudogene TRBV3-2) and TRBJ2-7; a possible D gene is TRBD1 (5 bases). V was shortened by 0 bases and J by 7 bases, with 13 bases between the two germline ends. CDR1 LGHDT and CDR2 YNNKEL come from the germline V gene (reference sequence). This CDR3 comprises 14 residues. The CDR3 loop is CASSQELRRTEQYF. In DNA form, the CDR3 reads TGTGCCAGCAGCCAAGAACTCCGTCGGACAGAGCAGTACTTC.

The chain recombines TRBV27 with TRBJ1-2; D call uncertain. The CDR3 covers 18 residues. The V end was cut by 5 bases, the J end by 0 bases, with 22 bases between. Germline lookup yields CDR1 MNHEY and CDR2 SMNVEV (reference sequence). CDR3 bases: TGTGCCAGCAGTCTAAGAAGCCCACAGATACGAGCTAACTATGGCTACACCTTC. This codes for CASSLRSPQIRANYGYTF.

This rearrangement joins TRBV6-5 to TRBJ2-5, with a possible D match to TRBD1 (6 bases). The V end lost 7 bases, the J end lost 5 bases, and 17 bases lay between the germline ends. The CDR3 runs 14 residues. Per the germline V gene, CDR1 is MNHEY and CDR2 is SVGAGI. The DNA for the CDR3 is TGTGCCAGCACCCCGATGGGGGCCTTGGAGACCCAGTACTTC. Protein: CASTPMGALETQYF.

The chain uses TRBV19 and TRBJ2-5; 7 nucleotides match TRBD1. V gave up 5 bases and J gave up 2 bases; unmatched junction bases: 8. Germline V gene data show CDR1 as LNHDA and CDR2 as SQIVND (reference sequence). This CDR3 is built from 15 residues. The CDR3 DNA follows: TGTGCCAGTAGTCAAACCCAGGGGGTACAAGAGACCCAGTACTTC. This gives the protein CASSQTQGVQETQYF.

This chain uses TRBV15 with TRBJ1-5; the D is unclear. The CDR3 loop spans 15 amino acids. The V gene's germline CDR1 is LNHNV and CDR2 YYDKDF (reference sequence). V was shortened by 0 bases and J by 0 bases, with 6 bases between the two germline ends. The CDR3, as DNA: TGTGCCACCAGCAGAGATTCAAATAGCAATCAGCCCCAGCATTTT. This encodes CATSRDSNSNQPQHF.

This chain links TRBV6-5 with TRBJ1-3; 7 bases map to TRBD1. CDR1 and CDR2 from the germline V gene are MNHEY and SVGAGI. The CDR3 is 15 residues long. V lost 10 bases and J lost 1; bases outside the gene matches: 10. The CDR3 loop reads CATRVQGTSGNTIYF. In DNA, the CDR3 is TGTGCCACCCGTGTACAGGGGACGTCTGGAAACACCATATATTTT.

The genes are TRBV4-1 and TRBJ2-7, with 10 bases matching TRBD1. There are 16 residues in the CDR3. J gave up 9 bases and V 2 bases, and 13 bases lay outside the gene matches. Germline CDR1 is MGHRA and CDR2 is YSYEKL. This chain's CDR3 is CASSQYSGTGVEVQYF. The CDR3 DNA reads as TGCGCCAGCAGCCAATATTCCGGGACAGGGGTTGAGGTGCAGTACTTC.

This clone was counted once. The CDR3 loop reads CASSTLGTAHSGANVLTF. The DNA for the CDR3 is TGCGCCAGCAGCACCCTAGGGACAGCTCACTCTGGGGCCAACGTCCTGACTTTC. This rearrangement joins TRBV5-1 to TRBJ2-6; 7 positions agree with TRBD1. The CDR3 is 18 amino acids. The V segment lost 4 bases and the J segment 0 bases; nucleotides outside the gene matches: 10. Germline CDR1 is SGHRS and CDR2 is YFSETQ.

The V call is TRBV5-6, the J call TRBJ1-1, with no clear D. The CDR3 consists of 13 residues. Trimming shortened V by 2 bases and J by 1 base, and 6 bases separated the two germline ends. Per the germline V gene, CDR1 is SGHDT and CDR2 is YYEEEE. For the CDR3, the DNA is TGTGCCAGCAGCTTTGGCCAGAACACTGAAGCTTTCTTT. It translates to CASSFGQNTEAFF.

This chain joins TRBV18 and TRBJ2-7, with 10 bases aligning to TRBD1. Germline CDR1 is KGHSH and CDR2 is LQKENI. Trimming removed 8 bases from V and 0 bases from J; junction bases left unmatched: 16. This CDR3 has 18 residues. This chain's CDR3 is CASTSSAGTGVSSYEQYF. The CDR3 region has the DNA TGTGCCAGCACGTCCTCAGCCGGGACAGGGGTTTCCTCCTACGAGCAGTACTTC.

The chain combines TRBV2 with TRBJ1-6; TRBD1 matches 7 bases. The CDR3 length is 16 residues. J gave up 6 bases and V 2 bases, and 7 bases lay outside the gene matches. CDR1 SNHLY and CDR2 FYNNEI come from the germline V gene. In nucleotides, the CDR3 is TGTGCCAGCAGTGAAAGGCAGACAGGGAGTAATTCACCCCTCCACTTT. Its protein product is CASSERQTGSNSPLHF.

This clone has only a few counts. The chain combines TRBV12-3 or TRBV12-4 with TRBJ1-2; a weak D match, TRBD1 (5 bases). V gave up 3 bases and J gave up 8 bases, with 13 bases separating them. The CDR3 has 13 residues. CDR3 in amino acids: CASSFETWGGYTF. DNA for the CDR3: TGTGCCAGCAGTTTCGAGACGTGGGGCGGCTACACCTTC.

This clone occurred once. The chain is built from TRBV28 and TRBJ1-2; 12 bases agree with TRBD1. Germline V gene lookup returns CDR1 MDHEN and CDR2 SYDVKM. V was clipped by 2 bases and J by 8 bases; unmatched bases: 6. The CDR3 runs 15 residues. Written as DNA, the CDR3 is TGTGCCAGCAGTTTAGGTGGGACAGGGGGCGAGGGCTACACCTTC. It yields the protein CASSLGGTGGEGYTF.

This chain uses TRBV27 with TRBJ1-2; the D gene is possibly TRBD1 (6 bases). CDR1 and CDR2 from the germline V gene are MNHEY and SMNVEV (reference sequence). The CDR3 sequence is 15 residues long. The V end was cut by 6 bases, the J end by 5 bases, with 19 bases between. DNA for the CDR3: TGTGCCAGCAGCCCCCTTGTGGGAAGGGGGTATGGCTACACCTTC. It codes for CASSPLVGRGYGYTF.

The rearrangement joins TRBV5-6 to TRBJ1-1; tentative D call: TRBD1 (5 bases). Germline CDR1 and CDR2: SGHDT and YYEEEE. V was cut by 1 base and J by 4 bases, with 17 bases left in between. This CDR3 is 16 amino acids long. CDR3 in DNA: TGTGCCAGCAGCTTGCATGCCGTCCGGGGGACCACTGAAGCTTTCTTT. It specifies CASSLHAVRGTTEAFF.

The J gene is TRBJ2-2, the V gene TRBV5-1, with D possibly being TRBD2 (6 bases). V was cut by 3 bases and J by 5 bases, with 17 bases left in between. The length of the CDR3 is 16 residues. The germline V gene encodes CDR1 SGHRS and CDR2 YFSETQ. The CDR3 reads CASSSRAVGGTGELFF. The CDR3 nucleotides read TGCGCCAGCAGCTCCCGGGCGGTCGGGGGAACCGGGGAGCTGTTTTTT.

As DNA, the CDR3 is TGTGCCAGCAGCTTAACAGAAAACACCGGGGAGCTGTTTTTT. Encoded protein: CASSLTENTGELFF. This rearrangement joins TRBV7-6 to TRBJ2-2; D remains unclear. Germline V lookup: CDR1 SGHVS, CDR2 FNYEAQ. V was pared by 2 bases and J by 2 bases, with 6 bases between. The CDR3 is 14 amino acids.

The sample holds a few counts of this clone. The chain carries TRBV6-5 and TRBJ1-2; D is possibly TRBD1 (6 bases). This CDR3 has 12 amino acids. Germline V CDR1 and CDR2: MNHEY, SVGAGI. The V and J ends lost 5 bases and 7 bases respectively, with 11 bases between them. For the CDR3, the DNA is TGTGCCAGCAGTCCCGGGACATTTGGCTACACCTTC. Translating gives CASSPGTFGYTF.

J is TRBJ1-2 and V is TRBV19; 7 bases are a match to TRBD1. The CDR3 sequence is 13 residues long. The ends lost 8 bases at V and 1 base at J; junction bases unmatched: 4. The germline CDR1 and CDR2 sequences are LNHDA and SQIVND (reference sequence). The CDR3 DNA sequence: TGTGCCAGTCGGACAGGAAATAACTATGGCTACACCTTC. Translated, it gives CASRTGNNYGYTF.

This clone is a singleton in its sample. The chain joins TRBV7-9 to TRBJ1-5; TRBD1 agrees at 8 bases. V shed 1 base, J shed 4 bases, and the junction held 3 bases outside the gene matches. The length of the CDR3 is 15 residues. In germline, CDR1 is SEHNR, CDR2 FQNEAQ (reference sequence). CDR3: CASSLVGTGNQPQHF. Here the CDR3 DNA reads TGTGCCAGCAGCTTAGTAGGGACAGGTAATCAGCCCCAGCATTTT.